The 5 T cell receptor beta chains below all came from one sample that was sequenced in a study of blood T cell repertoires in COVID-19. Sequencing was performed with immunoSEQ multiplex PCR; in TCRdb, only in-frame clones are kept and a portion is missing. This table has approximately 500,000 clones, 75% to 90% appearing once. Sequencing was done on a sample of peripheral blood. The receptor source for this set is a man between 18 and 35 years old with COVID-19, enrolled during active disease.

The V gene is TRBV6-6, the J gene TRBJ2-1; 8 nucleotides agree with TRBD2. CDR3 size: 15 residues. The trim removed 7 bases at V and 5 bases at J, leaving 10 bases unmatched. CDR1 MNHNY and CDR2 SVGAGI come from the germline V gene (reference sequence). CDR3 region: CASIDHGRGDNEQFF. Here the CDR3 DNA reads TGTGCCAGCATCGACCACGGGAGGGGGGACAATGAGCAGTTCTTC.

In this sample, this clone turned up many times. The V gene is TRBV2, the J gene TRBJ1-6; D possibly corresponds to TRBD1 (5 bases). V was cut by 5 bases and J by 10 bases, with 18 bases left in between. The length of the CDR3 is 15 residues. Germline V gives CDR1 SNHLY, CDR2 FYNNEI. CDR3 amino acids: CASSRVGGSWSPLHF. CDR3 in DNA: TGTGCCAGCAGTCGGGTGGGGGGTTCTTGGTCACCCCTCCACTTT.

The V gene is TRBV27, the J gene TRBJ1-2; weak D call: TRBD1 (5 bases). The CDR3 loop spans 13 amino acids. Germline CDR1 MNHEY, CDR2 SMNVEV (reference sequence). Trimming pared 5 bases from V and 6 bases from J, leaving 13 bases between. CDR3 DNA: TGTGCCAGCAGTCGTCCAGGGAAGGATGGCTACACCTTC. It encodes CASSRPGKDGYTF.

The chain joins TRBV6-5 to TRBJ1-5; 8 nucleotides line up with TRBD1. CDR1 is MNHEY and CDR2 is SVGAGI in the germline V gene. With 0 bases clipped from V and 5 bases from J, the junction kept 3 bases outside the gene matches. The CDR3 sequence is 15 residues long. CDR3 sequence reads: CASSYSTGADQPQHF. The CDR3 nucleotides are TGTGCCAGCAGTTACTCGACAGGGGCCGATCAGCCCCAGCATTTT.

The J gene is TRBJ1-2, the V gene TRBV28; D is possibly TRBD1 (6 bases). Germline V gene lookup returns CDR1 MDHEN and CDR2 SYDVKM. Trimming pared 7 bases from V and 2 bases from J, leaving 11 bases between. The CDR3 length is 13 residues. DNA for the CDR3: TGTGCCAGCACTCGCGACAGGAACTATGGCTACACCTTC. As protein: CASTRDRNYGYTF.